The 29 T cell receptor beta chains below come from one sample, sequenced in a study of human T cells and chemical hapten exposure. TCRdb analysed the RACE reads with MiXCR anew, one entry per CDR3 protein. The sample holds about 77,000 distinct CDR3 sequences; around 13% are singletons and the top ten take roughly 4.9%. Time point described: pre-sensitization, week 0. Noted treatment: therapeutic diphenylcyclopropenone sensitization with weekly scalp DPC. The material sequenced was whole blood, taken in connection with sensitization to the hapten diphenylcyclopropenone (DPC). These receptors all come from a woman aged 50 to 60 with alopecia areata. Some clones in this sample may be carry-over from other donors' samples.

This clonotype has just a few counts. The chain employs TRBV3-1 and TRBJ2-3, with 7 bases matching TRBD1. V was clipped by 4 bases and J by 4 bases; unmatched bases: 2. Germline lookup yields CDR1 LGHDT and CDR2 YNNKEL (reference sequence). The CDR3 covers 13 residues. CDR3 DNA: TGTGCCAGCAGCCCAGACAGGGCAGATACGCAGTATTTT. Translating it yields CASSPDRADTQYF.

V usage is TRBV20-1 and J usage is TRBJ1-5; no clear D gene. V lost 0 bases to trimming and J lost 4 bases, with 4 bases between them. The CDR3 has 12 amino acids. Germline values: CDR1 DFQATT, CDR2 SNEGSKA (reference sequence). CDR3 sequence reads: CSAREANQPQHF. In DNA form, the CDR3 reads TGCAGTGCTAGAGAAGCTAATCAGCCCCAGCATTTT.

The gene calls are TRBV9 and TRBJ2-2, with TRBD1 as a possible D gene (6 bases). Germline values: CDR1 SGDLS, CDR2 YYNGEE. V lost 6 bases, J lost 0 bases, and 12 bases lay in between. The CDR3 is made up of 15 amino acids. CDR3: CASMGQGTNTGELFF. CDR3 coding DNA: TGTGCCAGCATGGGGCAGGGGACGAACACCGGGGAGCTGTTTTTT.

The chain uses TRBV7-8 and TRBJ2-3, with unresolved D. The ends were cut back, 9 bases at V and 3 bases at J, with 13 bases in the middle. The CDR3 runs to 13 residues. In germline, CDR1 is SGHVS, CDR2 FQNEAQ. CDR3 coding DNA: TGTGCCAGTCAGGAGTTCGGAACAGATACGCAGTATTTT. Encoded protein: CASQEFGTDTQYF.

V and J are TRBV20-1 and TRBJ1-5; D gene unclear. Germline V gene sequence: CDR1 DFQATT, CDR2 SNEGSKA (reference sequence). This CDR3 is built from 16 residues. V was clipped by 0 bases and J by 6 bases, with 18 bases between them. The CDR3 coding sequence is TGCAGTGCTAGAGACACGGCCGTGGCGAGGCCTCAGCCCCAGCATTTT. This codes for CSARDTAVARPQPQHF.

This chain uses TRBV7-9 with TRBJ2-5; 9 positions match TRBD1. The CDR3 has 15 residues. Germline CDR1 SEHNR, CDR2 FQNEAQ (reference sequence). J gave up 2 bases and V 4 bases, and 5 bases lay outside the gene matches. This CDR3 reads CASSYRDRVQETQYF. DNA of the CDR3: TGTGCCAGCAGCTACCGGGACAGGGTACAAGAGACCCAGTACTTC.

A few counts support this clonotype. This rearrangement joins TRBV7-9 to TRBJ2-5; no clear D. The ends were cut back, 3 bases at V and 0 bases at J, with 5 bases in the middle. The length of the CDR3 is 13 residues. In germline, CDR1 is SEHNR, CDR2 FQNEAQ (reference sequence). The CDR3 spells CASSLGNQETQYF. CDR3 in DNA: TGTGCCAGCAGCTTGGGGAACCAAGAGACCCAGTACTTC.

This rearrangement joins TRBV5-1 to TRBJ1-2, with 8 bases matching TRBD1. The ends lost 0 bases at V and 2 bases at J; junction bases unmatched: 3. Germline V lookup: CDR1 SGHRS, CDR2 YFSETQ. The CDR3 extends over 15 amino acids. CDR3 nucleotides: TGCGCCAGCAGCTTGGGAGGACAGGGAAACTATGGCTACACCTTC. This translates into CASSLGGQGNYGYTF.

This clonotype was counted a few times. This chain joins TRBV11-2 and TRBJ2-7, with a possible D match to TRBD2 (5 bases). CDR3 length: 12 residues. Per germline, CDR1 SGHAT and CDR2 FQNNGV. V lost 2 bases, J lost 9 bases, and 11 bases lay in between. The CDR3 is CASSLLSAVQYF. The CDR3 bases are TGTGCCAGCAGCTTACTATCAGCGGTGCAGTACTTC. The full variable domain, with the rest looked up from reference TRBV11-2 and TRBJ2-7, is EAGVAQSPRYKIIEKRQSVAFWCNPISGHATLYWYQQILGQGPKLLIQFQNNGVVDDSQLPKDRFSAERLKGVDSTLKIQPAKLEDSAVYLCASSLLSAVQYFGPGTRLTVT.

The chain combines TRBV28 with TRBJ2-7; D is ambiguous. Looked up from germline, CDR1 is MDHEN and CDR2 is SYDVKM. CDR3 size: 13 residues. Deletions cut 3 bases from V and 7 bases from J, with 13 bases between. This CDR3 reads CASSFRQAGEQYF. The CDR3, as DNA: TGTGCCAGCAGTTTTCGGCAGGCCGGAGAGCAGTACTTC.

This chain joins TRBV28 and TRBJ2-3; D tentatively reads TRBD1 or TRBD2 (5 bases each). The V gene lost 11 bases and the J gene lost 5 bases, with 17 bases spanning the gap. The CDR3 spans 13 residues. Germline assignment: CDR1 MDHEN and CDR2 SYDVKM. The CDR3 bases are TGTGCCGCCCTTGGGGGAGCGGTAGATACGCAGTATTTT. Protein sequence: CAALGGAVDTQYF.

This clonotype has only a few counts. V usage is TRBV12-3 or TRBV12-4 and J usage is TRBJ2-5; 9 positions match TRBD1. V was clipped by 5 bases and J by 6 bases; unmatched bases: 13. This CDR3 is built from 16 residues. The CDR3 reads CASSPAGTGLGKTQYF. In nucleotides, the CDR3 is TGTGCCAGCAGTCCCGCCGGGACAGGGTTGGGGAAGACCCAGTACTTC.

This clonotype was observed many times. V gene TRBV7-6 combines with J gene TRBJ2-1; a weak D match, TRBD1 (7 bases). The V end was cut by 5 bases, the J end by 0 bases, with 14 bases between. The CDR3 is 16 amino acids. CDR1 and CDR2 from the germline V gene are SGHVS and FNYEAQ. CDR3 nucleotide sequence: TGTGCCAGCAGCCCGGGGGACAGCTTCTCCTACAATGAGCAGTTCTTC. This translates into CASSPGDSFSYNEQFF.

V gene TRBV29-1 combines with J gene TRBJ2-1; 8 nucleotides match TRBD1. The V gene end was trimmed by 4 bases and the J gene end by 9 bases; junction bases not matched to a gene: 8. The CDR3 covers 13 residues. Germline CDR1 is SQVTM and CDR2 is ANQGSEA. The DNA of the CDR3 is TGCAGCGTTGTCCTAGGACAGGGTAGTGAGCAGTTCTTC. Translation: CSVVLGQGSEQFF.

The chain combines TRBV7-2 with TRBJ1-5; 10 nucleotides agree with TRBD1. CDR1 is SGHTA, CDR2 FQGNSA, per germline. This CDR3 region has 14 residues. V trimming: 4 bases; J trimming: 6 bases; junction bases outside the gene matches: 3. This CDR3 is CASSSTGGGQPQHF. For the CDR3, the DNA is TGTGCCAGCAGCTCGACAGGGGGCGGTCAGCCCCAGCATTTT.

This clonotype was picked up a small number of times. The chain links TRBV12-3 or TRBV12-4 to TRBJ1-5, with TRBD1 as a possible D gene (6 bases). V was shortened by 4 bases and J by 7 bases, with 17 bases between the two germline ends. The CDR3 runs to 15 residues. The CDR3 loop reads CASSSLQGGRQPQHF. The DNA for the CDR3 is TGTGCCAGCAGTTCCCTACAGGGTGGGCGCCAGCCCCAGCATTTT.

There are many counts of this clonotype. This sequence joins TRBV11-2 and TRBJ2-2; D gene unclear. Germline-derived CDR1 and CDR2 are SGHAT and FQNNGV. V lost 8 bases and J 4 bases, leaving 23 bases between the germline ends. The CDR3 is made up of 17 amino acids. CDR3 sequence: CASALSPLGPGTGELFF. In DNA form, the CDR3 reads TGTGCCAGCGCCCTTTCTCCGCTCGGACCCGGCACCGGGGAGCTGTTTTTT.

The rearrangement joins TRBV20-1 to TRBJ2-7; possible D gene TRBD2, 5 bases. The germline V and J ends were trimmed by 6 bases and 2 bases, with 14 bases remaining between them. Per germline, CDR1 DFQATT and CDR2 SNEGSKA (reference sequence). The CDR3 has 13 residues. CDR3 sequence: CSAPGYHTYEQYF. The CDR3, as DNA: TGCAGTGCCCCGGGGTACCATACCTACGAGCAGTACTTC.

This clonotype was detected only a few times. The V and J genes are TRBV28 and TRBJ2-5; the D is unclear. Trimming took 1 base from V and 7 from J, leaving 13 bases between them. This CDR3 is built from 14 residues. In germline, CDR1 is MDHEN, CDR2 SYDVKM. The CDR3: CASSLYRRKVTQYF. The DNA for the CDR3 is TGTGCCAGCAGTTTATACAGAAGGAAAGTGACCCAGTACTTC.

This clonotype was seen a handful of times. V is TRBV7-2 and J is TRBJ1-5, with D unclear. V lost 5 bases, J lost 7 bases, and 18 bases lay in between. The CDR3 totals 15 residues. Germline V gene data show CDR1 as SGHTA and CDR2 as FQGNSA. The CDR3 loop is CASSQSTGTEQPQHF. The CDR3 region has the DNA TGTGCCAGCAGCCAATCCACCGGCACGGAACAGCCCCAGCATTTT.

The chain couples TRBV2 to TRBJ2-2; 9 nucleotides match TRBD1. Trimming removed 6 bases from V and 1 base from J; junction bases left unmatched: 3. This CDR3 is built from 15 residues. The germline CDR1 and CDR2 sequences are SNHLY and FYNNEI. This CDR3 reads CASRHRGQNTGELFF. The CDR3 DNA follows: TGTGCCAGCAGACACAGGGGGCAGAACACCGGGGAGCTGTTTTTT.

This clonotype occurred a few times. V and J are TRBV6-4 and TRBJ2-3, with 14 bases lining up with TRBD2. The CDR3 runs 17 residues. Looked up from germline, CDR1 is MRHNA and CDR2 is SNTAGT. Trimming removed 6 bases from V and 6 bases from J; junction bases left unmatched: 11. CDR3 DNA sequence: TGTGCCAGCAGCGTATCCGGGACTAGCGGGAGTTCGGATACGCAGTATTTT. Encoded protein: CASSVSGTSGSSDTQYF.

This clonotype was seen more than once but under ten times. The rearrangement joins TRBV5-1 to TRBJ2-3, with 10 positions matching TRBD2. CDR3 length: 16 residues. Germline trimming cut 2 bases from V and 2 bases from J; bases unmatched to any gene: 5. Germline loops: CDR1 SGHRS, CDR2 YFSETQ. This chain's CDR3 is CASSLPSGRATDTQYF. Here the CDR3 DNA reads TGCGCCAGCAGCTTACCCAGCGGGAGGGCCACAGATACGCAGTATTTT.

This clonotype was picked up a small number of times. The V gene is TRBV27, the J gene TRBJ1-1, with a possible D match to TRBD1 (5 bases). V was clipped by 2 bases and J by 5 bases, with 9 bases between them. CDR1 MNHEY and CDR2 SMNVEV come from the germline V gene (reference sequence). This CDR3 contains 13 residues. The DNA of the CDR3 is TGTGCCAGCAGTTTAACCAGGGTGACTGAAGCTTTCTTT. It translates to CASSLTRVTEAFF.

J is TRBJ1-1 and V is TRBV18; D gene unclear. The V gene's germline CDR1 is KGHSH and CDR2 LQKENI. V was trimmed by 3 bases and J by 7 bases, leaving 15 bases between them. CDR3 length equals 14 residues. The CDR3 sequence: CASSPIYAGDEAFF. CDR3 nucleotide sequence: TGTGCCAGCTCACCGATTTATGCCGGGGATGAAGCTTTCTTT.

This chain links TRBV6-2 or TRBV6-3 with TRBJ2-1; 9 bases map to TRBD2. Germline V gene lookup returns CDR1 MNHEY and CDR2 SVGEGT. The trim removed 5 bases at V and 3 bases at J, leaving 2 bases unmatched. CDR3 length equals 14 residues. As DNA, the CDR3 is TGTGCCAGCAGTCTTAGCGGGAGCTACAATGAGCAGTTCTTC. This translates into CASSLSGSYNEQFF.

This clonotype was counted between two and nine times. The chain is built from TRBV28 and TRBJ2-1; TRBD2 is a possible D gene (6 bases). CDR1 and CDR2 from the germline V gene are MDHEN and SYDVKM. The CDR3 is 12 residues long. Trimming took 5 bases from V and 15 from J, leaving 17 bases between them. The CDR3 loop reads CASSGGELFGFF. The CDR3 DNA follows: TGTGCCAGCAGTGGAGGGGAGCTATTCGGGTTCTTC.

J is TRBJ1-1 and V is TRBV11-3; tentative D call: TRBD1 (6 bases). The CDR3 consists of 13 residues. In germline, CDR1 is SGHNT, CDR2 YENEEA. V lost 5 bases to trimming and J lost 3 bases, with 10 bases between them. CDR3 nucleotide sequence: TGTGCCAGCAGCCTGGACAGTCACACTGAAGCTTTCTTT. Translating gives CASSLDSHTEAFF.

This chain joins TRBV7-2 and TRBJ1-1; the D is unclear. CDR3 length: 14 residues. Per the germline V gene, CDR1 is SGHTA and CDR2 is FQGNSA. Trimming took 2 bases from V and 6 from J, leaving 13 bases between them. The chain's CDR3 is CASSLSRNSAEAFF. The CDR3 DNA reads as TGTGCCAGCAGCTTAAGCCGGAACAGTGCTGAAGCTTTCTTT. Together with reference TRBV7-2 and TRBJ1-1, the CDR3 gives the full variable domain: GAGVSQSPSNKVTEKGKDVELRCDPISGHTALYWYRQSLGQGLEFLIYFQGNSAPDKSGLPSDRFSAERTGGSVSTLTIQRTQQEDSAVYLCASSLSRNSAEAFFGQGTRLTVV.